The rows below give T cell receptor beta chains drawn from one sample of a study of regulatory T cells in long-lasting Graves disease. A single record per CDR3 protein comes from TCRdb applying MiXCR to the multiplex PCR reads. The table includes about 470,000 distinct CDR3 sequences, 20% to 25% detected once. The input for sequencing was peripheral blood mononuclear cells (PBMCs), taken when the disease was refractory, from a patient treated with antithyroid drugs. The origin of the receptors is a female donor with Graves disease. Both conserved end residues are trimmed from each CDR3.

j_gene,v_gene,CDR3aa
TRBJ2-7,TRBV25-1,ASTAGGASYEQY
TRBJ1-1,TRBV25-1,ASSDYLGTGATEAF
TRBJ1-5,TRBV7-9,ASSPSGGSNQPQH
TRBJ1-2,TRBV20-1,SAGRKVYGYT
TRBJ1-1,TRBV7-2,ASSLGSQNTEAF
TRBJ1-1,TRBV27,ASSPKIRTAHTEAF
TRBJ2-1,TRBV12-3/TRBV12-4,ASSPRHFYNEQF
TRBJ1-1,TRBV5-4,ASSLQGEVTEAF
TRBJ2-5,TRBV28,ASSGSKPRETQY
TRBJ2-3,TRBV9,ASSVQTTDTQY
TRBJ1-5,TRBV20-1,SARDVLQPQH
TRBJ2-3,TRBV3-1,ASSHLRERGTDTQY
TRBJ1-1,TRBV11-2,ASSRISPRVPMNTEAF
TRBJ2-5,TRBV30,AWRSGSIETQY
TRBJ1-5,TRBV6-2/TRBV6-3,ASSYSISRNNQPQH
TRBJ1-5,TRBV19,ASNNPTSVSNQPQH